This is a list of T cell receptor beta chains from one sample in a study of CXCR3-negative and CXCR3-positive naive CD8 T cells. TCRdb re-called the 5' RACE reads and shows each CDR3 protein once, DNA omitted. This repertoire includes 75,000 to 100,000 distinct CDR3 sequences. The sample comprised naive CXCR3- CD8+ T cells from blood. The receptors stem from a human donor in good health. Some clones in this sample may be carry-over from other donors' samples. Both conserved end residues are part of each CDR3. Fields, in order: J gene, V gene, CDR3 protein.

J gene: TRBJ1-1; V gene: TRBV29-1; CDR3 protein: CSAVNWDSDRNTEAFF
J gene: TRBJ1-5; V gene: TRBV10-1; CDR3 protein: CASSVSSQPQHF
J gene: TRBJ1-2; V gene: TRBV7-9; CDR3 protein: CASTLPQGTPNYGYTF
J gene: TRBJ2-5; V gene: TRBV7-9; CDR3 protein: CAYLAGNQETQYF
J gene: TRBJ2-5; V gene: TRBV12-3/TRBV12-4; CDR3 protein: CASSFHGEETQYF
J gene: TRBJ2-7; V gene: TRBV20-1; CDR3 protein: CSATRAGGYEQYF
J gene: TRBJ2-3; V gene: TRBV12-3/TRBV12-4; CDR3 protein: CASSPTGPDAQYF
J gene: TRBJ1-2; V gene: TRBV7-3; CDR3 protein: CASSLIPNDGLGYTF
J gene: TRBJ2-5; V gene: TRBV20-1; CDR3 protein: CGAEELAEYQETQYF
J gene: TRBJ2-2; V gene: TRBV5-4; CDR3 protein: CASSPGTSGPGELFF
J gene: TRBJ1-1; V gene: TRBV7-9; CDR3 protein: CASSRDRVGNTEAFF
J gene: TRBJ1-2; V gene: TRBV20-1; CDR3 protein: CSARVQDRGYGYTF
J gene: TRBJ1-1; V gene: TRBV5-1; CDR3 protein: CASSPIQGANTEAFF
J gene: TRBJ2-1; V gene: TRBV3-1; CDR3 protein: CASSQVNPGLAGSLRNEQFF
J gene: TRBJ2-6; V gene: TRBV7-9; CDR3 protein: CASSPSRAEVSGANVLTF
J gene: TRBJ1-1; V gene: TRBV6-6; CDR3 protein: CASSYDEGGEAFF
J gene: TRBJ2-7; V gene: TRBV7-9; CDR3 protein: CASSLAPDTYEQYF
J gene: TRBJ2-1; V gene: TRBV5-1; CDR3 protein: CASSWDQGNEQFF
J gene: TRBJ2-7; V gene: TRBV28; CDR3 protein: CASTSGTGEHEQYF
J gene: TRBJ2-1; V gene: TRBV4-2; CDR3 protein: CASSQEGQGTYNEQFF